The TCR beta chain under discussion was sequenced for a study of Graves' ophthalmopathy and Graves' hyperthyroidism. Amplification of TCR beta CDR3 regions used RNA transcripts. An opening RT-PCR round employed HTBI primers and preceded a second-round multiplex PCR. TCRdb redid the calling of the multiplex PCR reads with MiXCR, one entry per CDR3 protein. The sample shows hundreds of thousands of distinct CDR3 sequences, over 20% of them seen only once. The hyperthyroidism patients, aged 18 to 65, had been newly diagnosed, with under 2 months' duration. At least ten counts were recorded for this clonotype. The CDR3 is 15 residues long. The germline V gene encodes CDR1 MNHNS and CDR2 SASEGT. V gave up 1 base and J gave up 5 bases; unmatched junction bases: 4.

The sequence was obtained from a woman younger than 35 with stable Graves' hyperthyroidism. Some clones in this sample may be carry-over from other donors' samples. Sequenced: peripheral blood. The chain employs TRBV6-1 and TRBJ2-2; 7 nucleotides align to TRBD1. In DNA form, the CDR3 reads TGTGCCAGCAGTGAAGAGAGGGGGCGAACCGGGGAGCTGTTTTTT. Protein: CASSEERGRTGELFF.